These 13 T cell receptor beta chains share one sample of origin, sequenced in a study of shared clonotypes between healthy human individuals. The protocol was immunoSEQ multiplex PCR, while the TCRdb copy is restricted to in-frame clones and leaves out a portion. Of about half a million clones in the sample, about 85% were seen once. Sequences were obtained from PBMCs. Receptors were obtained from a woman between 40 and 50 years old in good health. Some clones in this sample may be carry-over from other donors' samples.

CDR3 residues: CASSKGRESSYEQYF. The CDR3 region has the DNA TGTGCCAGTAGTAAGGGTCGCGAGAGCTCCTACGAGCAGTACTTC. The chain joins TRBV19 to TRBJ2-7; D not resolved. The CDR3 covers 15 residues. Germline lookup yields CDR1 LNHDA and CDR2 SQIVND (reference sequence). Trimming took 4 bases from V and 0 from J, leaving 13 bases between them. The whole variable domain, filled in from reference TRBV19 and TRBJ2-7, reads DGGITQSPKYLFRKEGQNVTLSCEQNLNHDAMYWYRQDPGQGLRLIYYSQIVNDFQKGDIAEGYSVSREKKESFPLTVTSAQKNPTAFYLCASSKGRESSYEQYFGPGTRLTVT.

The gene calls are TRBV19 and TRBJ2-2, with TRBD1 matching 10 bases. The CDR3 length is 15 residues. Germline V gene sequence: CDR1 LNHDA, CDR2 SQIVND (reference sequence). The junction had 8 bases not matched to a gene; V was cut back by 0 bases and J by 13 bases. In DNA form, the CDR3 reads TGTGCCAGTAGTATAGACCGGGACAGGGGAACGGCGCTGTTTTTT. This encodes CASSIDRDRGTALFF.

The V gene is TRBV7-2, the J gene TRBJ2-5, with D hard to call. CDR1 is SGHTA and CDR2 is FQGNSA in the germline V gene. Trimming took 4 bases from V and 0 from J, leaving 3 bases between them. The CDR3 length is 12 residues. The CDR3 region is CASSSYQETQYF. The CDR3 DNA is TGTGCCAGCAGCTCGTACCAAGAGACCCAGTACTTC.

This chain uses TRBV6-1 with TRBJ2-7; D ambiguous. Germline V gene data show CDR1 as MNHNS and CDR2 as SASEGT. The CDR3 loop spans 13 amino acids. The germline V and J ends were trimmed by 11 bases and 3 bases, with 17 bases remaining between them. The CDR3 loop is CASALSDLYEQYF. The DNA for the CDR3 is TGTGCCTCAGCCTTGTCGGACCTCTACGAGCAGTACTTC.

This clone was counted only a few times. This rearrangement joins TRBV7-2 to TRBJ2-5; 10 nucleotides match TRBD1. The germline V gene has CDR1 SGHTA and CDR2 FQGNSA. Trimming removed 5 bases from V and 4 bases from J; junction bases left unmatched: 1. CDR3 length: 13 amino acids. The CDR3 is CASSRDRGETQYF. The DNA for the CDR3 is TGTGCCAGCAGCCGGGACAGGGGAGAGACCCAGTACTTC.

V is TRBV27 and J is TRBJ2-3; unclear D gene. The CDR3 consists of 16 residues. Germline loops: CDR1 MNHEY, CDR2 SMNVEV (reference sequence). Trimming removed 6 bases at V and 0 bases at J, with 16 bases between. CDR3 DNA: TGTGCCAGCAGCCCCCACGGACGCTCTAGCACAGATACGCAGTATTTT. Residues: CASSPHGRSSTDTQYF.

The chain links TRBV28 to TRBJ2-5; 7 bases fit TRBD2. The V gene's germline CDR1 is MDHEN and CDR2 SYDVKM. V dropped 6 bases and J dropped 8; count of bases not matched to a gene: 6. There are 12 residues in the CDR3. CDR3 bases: TGTGCCAGCAGAACCCCGGGGGGAACCCAGTACTTC. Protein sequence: CASRTPGGTQYF.

As DNA, the CDR3 is TGTGCCAGCAGTGGGGGACAGGGTTTGACAGATACGCAGTATTTT. As protein: CASSGGQGLTDTQYF. The chain is built from TRBV6-1 and TRBJ2-3, with 9 bases matching TRBD1. The trim removed 4 bases at V and 3 bases at J, leaving 5 bases unmatched. The CDR3 consists of 15 residues. Germline assignment: CDR1 MNHNS and CDR2 SASEGT.

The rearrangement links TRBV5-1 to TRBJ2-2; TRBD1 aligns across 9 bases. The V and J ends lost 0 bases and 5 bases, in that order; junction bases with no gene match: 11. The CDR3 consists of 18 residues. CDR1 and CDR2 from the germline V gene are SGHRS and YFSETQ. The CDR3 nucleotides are TGCGCCAGCAGCTTGGCTCTACCGGGACAGGGTTTTACCGGGGAGCTGTTTTTT. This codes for CASSLALPGQGFTGELFF.

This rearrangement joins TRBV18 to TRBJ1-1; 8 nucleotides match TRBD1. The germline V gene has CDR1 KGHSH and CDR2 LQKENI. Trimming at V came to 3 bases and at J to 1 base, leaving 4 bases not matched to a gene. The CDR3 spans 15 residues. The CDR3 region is CASSPGQGGNTEAFF. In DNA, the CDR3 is TGTGCCAGCTCACCCGGACAGGGCGGGAACACTGAAGCTTTCTTT.

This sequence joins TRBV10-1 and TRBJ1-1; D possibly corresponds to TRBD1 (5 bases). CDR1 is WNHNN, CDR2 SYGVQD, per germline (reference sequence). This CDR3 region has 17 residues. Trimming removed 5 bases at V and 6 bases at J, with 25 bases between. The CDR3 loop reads CASSNSGPWVEHSEAFF. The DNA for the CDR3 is TGCGCCAGCAGTAACTCGGGACCCTGGGTGGAACACTCTGAAGCTTTCTTT.

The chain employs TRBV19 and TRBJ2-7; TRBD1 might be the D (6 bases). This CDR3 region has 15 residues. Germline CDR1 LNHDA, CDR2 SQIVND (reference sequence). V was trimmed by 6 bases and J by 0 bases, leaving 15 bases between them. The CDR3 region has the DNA TGTGCCAGTAGCACAGGGATTTTAGACTCCTACGAGCAGTACTTC. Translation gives CASSTGILDSYEQYF.

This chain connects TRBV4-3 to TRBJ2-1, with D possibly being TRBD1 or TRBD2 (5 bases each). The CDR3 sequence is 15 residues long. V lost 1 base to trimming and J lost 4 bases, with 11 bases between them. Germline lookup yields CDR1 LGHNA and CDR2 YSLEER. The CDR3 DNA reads TGCGCCAGCAGCCAAGGGTTGGGACGGTACAATGAGCAGTTCTTC. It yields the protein CASSQGLGRYNEQFF.